Following are 28 T cell receptor beta chains from one sample sequenced in a study of regulatory T cells in long-lasting Graves disease. Library construction for TCR beta used iRepertoire HTBI primers and Arm-PCR of CDR3 regions. In TCRdb, the multiplex PCR reads were re-called with MiXCR into one record per CDR3 protein. Found here are roughly 700,000 distinct CDR3 sequences, 25% to 35% of them singletons; the top ten hold about 42%. Documented time point: persistent/refractory GD, antithyroid drugs over 5 years with positive TRAb. PBMCs were the source of the RNA used for TCR sequencing. Sequencing used peripheral blood mononuclear cells (PBMCs), obtained when the disease was refractory, from a patient treated with antithyroid drugs. The receptors originated from a female donor with Graves disease.

This clonotype was recorded a few times. The gene calls are TRBV28 and TRBJ2-7; D is unclear. The CDR3 contains 15 residues. Trimming pared 3 bases from V and 2 bases from J, leaving 14 bases between. Germline V CDR1 and CDR2: MDHEN, SYDVKM. CDR3 loop: CASSFNTTPTYEQYF. Here the CDR3 DNA reads TGTGCCAGCAGTTTTAACACGACCCCTACCTACGAGCAGTACTTC.

The chain combines TRBV19 with TRBJ1-5; maybe TRBD1 (5 bases). Trimming removed 7 bases from V and 4 bases from J, with 23 bases in between. The CDR3 has 17 amino acids. Germline V gene sequence: CDR1 LNHDA, CDR2 SQIVND (reference sequence). The CDR3 nucleotides read TGTGCCAGTACCCCCGAAGCAGGGAGCCTGGTGAATCAGCCCCAGCATTTT. As protein: CASTPEAGSLVNQPQHF.

V is TRBV20-1 and J is TRBJ2-7, with TRBD1 identical over 7 bases. The length of the CDR3 is 15 residues. Trimming removed 5 bases from V and 2 bases from J; junction bases left unmatched: 12. Germline CDR1 reads DFQATT; CDR2 reads SNEGSKA (reference sequence). As DNA, the CDR3 is TGCAGTGCTGGGACAGCGTTATCCCCTACCTACGAGCAGTACTTC. This gives the protein CSAGTALSPTYEQYF.

The sample holds a few counts of this clonotype. V gene TRBV20-1 combines with J gene TRBJ2-7; D might be TRBD1 or TRBD2, each matching 7 bases. Trimming stripped 3 bases from V and 2 bases from J, with 20 bases between. Germline lookup yields CDR1 DFQATT and CDR2 SNEGSKA (reference sequence). The CDR3 has 16 residues. The CDR3, as DNA: TGCAGTGCTAGGGGGGAGGGGGCGGGACGGGCCTACGAGCAGTACTTC. The encoded protein is CSARGEGAGRAYEQYF.

This clonotype was observed a handful of times. The rearrangement links TRBV7-3 to TRBJ1-1; D call uncertain. Trimming shortened V by 3 bases and J by 8 bases, and 13 bases separated the two germline ends. The CDR3 extends over 13 amino acids. CDR1 is SGHTA and CDR2 is FQGTGA in the germline V gene. DNA for the CDR3: TGTGCCAGCAGCTTGAGGCGGGGAGTAGAAGCTTTCTTT. Translating gives CASSLRRGVEAFF.

A few counts support this clonotype. The V call is TRBV10-2, the J call TRBJ2-7; D is unresolved. Germline V gene lookup returns CDR1 WSHSY and CDR2 SAAADI. CDR3 length: 13 residues. Trimming removed 0 bases at V and 6 bases at J, with 9 bases between. The CDR3 loop is CASSESVTPEQYF. The DNA of the CDR3 is TGCGCCAGCAGTGAGTCCGTGACACCCGAGCAGTACTTC.

The J gene is TRBJ2-5, the V gene TRBV5-1; D might be TRBD2 (5 bases). Germline V gene lookup returns CDR1 SGHRS and CDR2 YFSETQ. V lost 4 bases, J lost 0 bases, and 10 bases lay in between. The CDR3 totals 14 residues. CDR3 residues: CASSLWEYQETQYF. CDR3 coding DNA: TGCGCCAGCAGCCTGTGGGAGTACCAAGAGACCCAGTACTTC.

This clonotype was seen many times. The gene calls are TRBV28 and TRBJ1-1; D is ambiguous. Trimming shortened V by 2 bases and J by 1 base, and 5 bases separated the two germline ends. This CDR3 has 13 amino acids. CDR1 and CDR2 from the germline V gene are MDHEN and SYDVKM. CDR3 coding DNA: TGTGCCAGCAGTTTAATAGCGAACACTGAAGCTTTCTTT. It codes for CASSLIANTEAFF.

The table lists this clonotype with a few counts. The CDR3 spells CSVYDSDTEAFF. The CDR3 nucleotides read TGCAGCGTTTACGACAGTGACACTGAAGCTTTCTTT. J is TRBJ1-1 and V is TRBV29-1, with D tentatively TRBD1 (5 bases). This CDR3 region has 12 residues. The V gene's germline CDR1 is SQVTM and CDR2 ANQGSEA. Deletions cut 5 bases from V and 3 bases from J, with 10 bases between. Based on the CDR3 plus reference TRBV29-1 and TRBJ1-1, the full variable domain is SAVISQKPSRDICQRGTSLTIQCQVDSQVTMMFWYRQQPGQSLTLIATANQGSEATYESGFVIDKFPISRPNLTFSTLTVSNMSPEDSSIYLCSVYDSDTEAFFGQGTRLTVV.

The chain carries TRBV28 and TRBJ1-2, with D maybe TRBD1 (6 bases). The CDR3 runs 15 residues. Germline V lookup: CDR1 MDHEN, CDR2 SYDVKM. Trimming shortened V by 6 bases and J by 4 bases, and 18 bases separated the two germline ends. The CDR3 nucleotides read TGTGCCAGCAGCTCCTCGGGGGGCACCAGCTATGGCTACACCTTC. Residues: CASSSSGGTSYGYTF.

At least ten counts were recorded for this clonotype. This sequence joins TRBV5-5 and TRBJ2-5, with 7 bases identical to TRBD2. CDR1 and CDR2 from the germline V gene are SGHKS and YYEKEE (reference sequence). The V and J ends lost 4 bases and 5 bases, in that order; junction bases with no gene match: 8. The CDR3 loop spans 14 amino acids. CDR3 bases: TGTGCCAGCAGCCAAGCAGGGCGGGAGGAGACCCAGTACTTC. Amino acids: CASSQAGREETQYF.

A few counts support this clonotype. CDR3 region: CASSLANRPYEQYF. The CDR3 DNA follows: TGTGCCAGCAGCTTAGCGAATCGGCCCTACGAGCAGTACTTC. This rearrangement joins TRBV7-2 to TRBJ2-7, with D uncertain. Germline CDR1 reads SGHTA; CDR2 reads FQGNSA. Between the trimmed V and J ends, which lost 0 bases and 2 bases, there was a span of 8 bases. The CDR3 length is 14 residues.

The chain joins TRBV4-1 to TRBJ2-4; possibly TRBD1 for D (5 bases). This CDR3 has 14 amino acids. Trimming cost V 2 bases and J 1 base, with 6 bases left between them. CDR1 and CDR2 from the germline V gene are MGHRA and YSYEKL. This chain's CDR3 is CASSQPGAKNIQYF. Written as DNA, the CDR3 is TGCGCCAGCAGCCAACCAGGGGCCAAAAACATTCAGTACTTC.

This clonotype was counted between two and nine times. V usage is TRBV19 and J usage is TRBJ2-2; 8 bases map to TRBD1. The CDR3 totals 14 residues. The V gene end was trimmed by 5 bases and the J gene end by 7 bases; junction bases not matched to a gene: 6. Germline CDR1 reads LNHDA; CDR2 reads SQIVND (reference sequence). Here the CDR3 DNA reads TGTGCCAGTAGTCCCGTACAGGGGGTCGGGGAGCTGTTTTTT. This translates into CASSPVQGVGELFF.

The rearrangement uses TRBV12-3 or TRBV12-4 and TRBJ1-1; D not resolved. Trimming removed 4 bases from V and 1 base from J, with 7 bases in between. CDR3 length: 13 residues. The CDR3 reads CASSSNGNTEAFF. Written as DNA, the CDR3 is TGTGCCAGCAGTTCTAACGGGAACACTGAAGCTTTCTTT.

The table lists this clonotype with many counts. The J gene is TRBJ2-5, the V gene TRBV11-2, with TRBD1 identical over 7 bases. There are 16 residues in the CDR3. Germline CDR1 reads SGHAT; CDR2 reads FQNNGV. Trimming took 5 bases from V and 2 from J; bases not matched to a gene: 11. This CDR3 is CASSTNTGAPQETQYF. CDR3 sequence (DNA): TGTGCCAGCAGCACAAACACAGGGGCGCCTCAAGAGACCCAGTACTTC.

The chain combines TRBV20-1 with TRBJ1-2; D is unresolved. This CDR3 has 15 residues. Trimming pared 2 bases from V and 7 bases from J, leaving 20 bases between. In germline, CDR1 is DFQATT, CDR2 SNEGSKA (reference sequence). CDR3: CSARPNRASESGYTF. The CDR3 nucleotides read TGCAGTGCTAGACCAAACCGGGCCTCTGAGAGTGGCTACACCTTC.

In this sample, this clonotype turned up a few times. V and J are TRBV27 and TRBJ1-5, with 7 positions matching TRBD1. Germline V lookup: CDR1 MNHEY, CDR2 SMNVEV (reference sequence). Trimming at V came to 6 bases and at J to 5 bases, leaving 10 bases not matched to a gene. The CDR3 length is 15 residues. The CDR3 spells CASRPTGAPDQPQHF. Here the CDR3 DNA reads TGTGCCAGCAGACCAACAGGGGCCCCGGATCAGCCCCAGCATTTT.

On this clonotype itself: A single base separates this from a much larger clone, so it may be a read error. The conserved phenylalanine or tryptophan is not found at the CDR3 terminus, so this likely reflects a read error. The V call is TRBV12-5, the J call TRBJ1-1; weak D call: TRBD1 (5 bases). Germline assignment: CDR1 LGHNT and CDR2 FRNRAP. CDR3 length equals 13 residues. V was pared by 8 bases and J by 4 bases, with 14 bases between. In nucleotides, the CDR3 is TGTGCTAGTCAAGGGGCCCTGAGCACTGAAGCTTTCCTT. Amino acids: CASQGALSTEAFL.

Worth noting for this clonotype: At one boundary the junction diverges from the germline segment, which might be a read error. This chain joins TRBV6-5 and TRBJ2-2; maybe TRBD1 (5 bases). CDR1 is MNHEY, CDR2 SVGAGI, per germline. The CDR3 totals 14 residues. The CDR3 nucleotides are TGTGTCAGCAGCACTGGGGCCTGGACCGGGGAGCTGTTTTTT. Translated, it gives CVSSTGAWTGELFF.

V usage is TRBV12-3 or TRBV12-4 and J usage is TRBJ2-3; D gene ambiguous. V lost 4 bases to trimming and J lost 2 bases, with 7 bases between them. The CDR3 covers 13 residues. CDR3 sequence (DNA): TGTGCCAGCAGTTACTCAAACACAGATACGCAGTATTTT. Its protein product is CASSYSNTDTQYF.

This clonotype was seen a few times. The chain combines TRBV7-9 with TRBJ2-5; 12 positions match TRBD2. The V segment lost 5 bases and the J segment 1 base; nucleotides outside the gene matches: 5. Germline assignment: CDR1 SEHNR and CDR2 FQNEAQ (reference sequence). There are 16 residues in the CDR3. The DNA of the CDR3 is TGTGCCAGCAGCCCCGGACTAGCGGGGCGCCAAGAGACCCAGTACTTC. It specifies CASSPGLAGRQETQYF.

For this clonotype: The DNA is left out, because the CDR3 cannot be placed on it with certainty; the CDR3 is given as TCRdb lists it. The rearrangement joins TRBV11-2 to TRBJ2-7; the table's D call, TRBD2, has no DNA check behind it. Germline CDR1 SGHAT, CDR2 FQNNGV. The CDR3 contains 19 residues when both ends are counted. The CDR3 protein is CASSFYICSASGRAYEQYF.

This clonotype was counted between two and nine times. The rearrangement links TRBV19 to TRBJ2-7; D gene ambiguous. Germline loops: CDR1 LNHDA, CDR2 SQIVND (reference sequence). The germline V and J ends were trimmed by 5 bases and 5 bases, with 13 bases remaining between them. This CDR3 is 13 amino acids long. This CDR3 is CASSPSRADEQYF. As DNA, the CDR3 is TGTGCCAGTAGTCCCTCCCGGGCAGACGAGCAGTACTTC.

DNA for the CDR3: TGTGCCAGCAGCCAAGAGGGCTTTGCAGGAAGCTATGGCTACACCTTC. Its protein product is CASSQEGFAGSYGYTF. This chain uses TRBV3-1 with TRBJ1-2, with D unclear. Trimming stripped 0 bases from V and 4 bases from J, with 15 bases between. Germline V lookup: CDR1 LGHDT, CDR2 YNNKEL (reference sequence). The CDR3 spans 16 residues.

The gene calls are TRBV7-9 and TRBJ2-5, with 8 bases matching TRBD2. The CDR3 sequence is 16 residues long. The trim removed 6 bases at V and 4 bases at J, leaving 13 bases unmatched. Germline V gene sequence: CDR1 SEHNR, CDR2 FQNEAQ (reference sequence). CDR3 in amino acids: CASRGRKREPPETQYF. CDR3 DNA: TGTGCCAGCAGGGGAAGAAAGCGGGAGCCCCCAGAGACCCAGTACTTC. The full variable domain, in which reference TRBV7-9 and TRBJ2-5 provide the parts outside the CDR3, is DTGVSQNPRHKITKRGQNVTFRCDPISEHNRLYWYRQTLGQGPEFLTYFQNEAQLEKSRLLSDRFSAERPKGSFSTLEIQRTEQGDSAMYLCASRGRKREPPETQYFGPGTRLLVL.

V is TRBV5-1 and J is TRBJ1-3, with unresolved D. Germline V gene data show CDR1 as SGHRS and CDR2 as YFSETQ. The CDR3 extends over 16 amino acids. Trimming left V 0 bases short and J 0 bases short, with 10 bases between. The CDR3 spells CASSLVLGASGNTIYF. The CDR3, as DNA: TGCGCCAGCAGCTTGGTTCTGGGCGCCTCTGGAAACACCATATATTTT.

At least ten counts were recorded for this clonotype. The chain recombines TRBV11-1 with TRBJ2-7; D not resolved. CDR1 is SGHAT and CDR2 is FQDESV in the germline V gene (reference sequence). The length of the CDR3 is 14 residues. V was pared by 3 bases and J by 0 bases, with 9 bases between. The CDR3 sequence: CASSFAAHSYEQYF. The CDR3 DNA sequence: TGTGCCAGCAGCTTTGCAGCGCACTCCTACGAGCAGTACTTC.